Given below is one T cell receptor beta chain in context. What it binds is not known. All the donors were Caucasian adults who lived in Nashville, Tennessee. This entry belongs to a study of shared clonotypes between healthy human individuals. The germline V gene has CDR1 SSHAT and CDR2 FNYEAQ (reference sequence). V shed 2 bases and J shed 2 bases, with 8 bases lying between them. CDR3 length equals 14 residues. Unsorted PBMC DNA was run through sequencing on ten immunoSEQ deep assay plates. Measured with immunoSEQ multiplex PCR; TCRdb has only the in-frame clones, and not every one. The table shows around 530,000 clones, with roughly 72% occurring only once. Study results and limitations: Sampling was confined to blood; repertoires within tissues likely differ.

Sequencing was performed on PBMCs. This chain joins TRBV7-7 and TRBJ2-3; no reliable D call. The receptor's source is a woman in her thirties or forties in good health. Some clones in this sample may be carry-over from other donors' samples. The DNA of the CDR3 is TGTGCCAGCAGCTTATATCACGACACAGATACGCAGTATTTT. Translating gives CASSLYHDTDTQYF.